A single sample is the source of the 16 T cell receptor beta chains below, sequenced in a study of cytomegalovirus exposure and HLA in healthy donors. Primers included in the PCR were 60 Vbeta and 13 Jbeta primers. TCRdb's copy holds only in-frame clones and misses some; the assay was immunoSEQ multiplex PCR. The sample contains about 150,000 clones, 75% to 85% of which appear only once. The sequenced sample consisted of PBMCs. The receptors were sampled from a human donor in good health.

The chain's CDR3 is CASSLAGLADTQYF. In nucleotides, the CDR3 is TGTGCCAGCAGTCTAGCGGGGTTAGCAGATACGCAGTATTTT. The chain uses TRBV6-6 and TRBJ2-3; 9 bases map to TRBD2. There are 14 residues in the CDR3. Trimming cost V 5 bases and J 4 bases; bases outside gene matches: 4. Germline CDR1 and CDR2: MNHNY and SVGAGI (reference sequence).

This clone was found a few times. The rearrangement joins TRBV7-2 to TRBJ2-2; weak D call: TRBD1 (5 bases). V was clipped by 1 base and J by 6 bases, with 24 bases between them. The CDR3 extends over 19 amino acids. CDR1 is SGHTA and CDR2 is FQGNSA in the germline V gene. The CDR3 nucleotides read TGTGCCAGCAGCTTAGTGGGGAAGGGGCTCCTCGGGCCCGCCGGGGAGCTGTTTTTT. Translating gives CASSLVGKGLLGPAGELFF. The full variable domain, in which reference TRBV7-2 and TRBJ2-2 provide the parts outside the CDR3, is GAGVSQSPSNKVTEKGKDVELRCDPISGHTALYWYRQSLGQGLEFLIYFQGNSAPDKSGLPSDRFSAERTGGSVSTLTIQRTQQEDSAVYLCASSLVGKGLLGPAGELFFGEGSRLTVL.

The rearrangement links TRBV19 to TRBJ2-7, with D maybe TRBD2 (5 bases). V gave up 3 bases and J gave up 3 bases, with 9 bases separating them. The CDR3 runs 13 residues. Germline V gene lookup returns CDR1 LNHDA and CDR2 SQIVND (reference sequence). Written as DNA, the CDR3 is TGTGCCAGTAGTATGGGAGCGAGCTACGAGCAGTACTTC. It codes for CASSMGASYEQYF.

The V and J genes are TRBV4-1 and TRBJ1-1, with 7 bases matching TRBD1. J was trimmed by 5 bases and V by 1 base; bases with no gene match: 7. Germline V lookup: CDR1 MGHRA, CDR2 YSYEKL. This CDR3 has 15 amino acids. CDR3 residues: CASSQVAARGTEAFF. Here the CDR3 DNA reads TGCGCCAGCAGCCAAGTCGCTGCCAGGGGGACTGAAGCTTTCTTT.

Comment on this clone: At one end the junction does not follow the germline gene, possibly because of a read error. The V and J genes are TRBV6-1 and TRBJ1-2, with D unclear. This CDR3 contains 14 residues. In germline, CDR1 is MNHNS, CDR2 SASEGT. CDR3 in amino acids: CASSVSQNNYGYIF. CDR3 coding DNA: TGTGCCAGCAGTGTTAGCCAGAATAACTATGGCTACATCTTC.

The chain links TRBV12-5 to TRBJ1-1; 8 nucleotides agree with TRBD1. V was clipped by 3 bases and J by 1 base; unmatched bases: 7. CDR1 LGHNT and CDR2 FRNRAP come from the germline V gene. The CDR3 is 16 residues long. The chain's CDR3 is CASGLGAGGKNTEAFF. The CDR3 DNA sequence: TGTGCTAGTGGTTTAGGCGCAGGGGGCAAGAACACTGAAGCTTTCTTT.

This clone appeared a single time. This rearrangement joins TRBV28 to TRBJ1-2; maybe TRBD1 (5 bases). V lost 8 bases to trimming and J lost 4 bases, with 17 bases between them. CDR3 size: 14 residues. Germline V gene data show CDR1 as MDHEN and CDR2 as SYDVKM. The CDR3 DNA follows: TGTGCCAGCCAGGGCGCCGACAGACTCTATGGCTACACCTTC. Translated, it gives CASQGADRLYGYTF.

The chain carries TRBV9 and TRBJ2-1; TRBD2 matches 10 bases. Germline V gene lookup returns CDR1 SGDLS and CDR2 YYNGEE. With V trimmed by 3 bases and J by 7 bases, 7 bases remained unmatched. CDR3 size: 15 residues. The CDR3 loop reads CASSASGGAWNEQFF. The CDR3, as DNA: TGTGCCAGCAGCGCCAGCGGGGGGGCTTGGAATGAGCAGTTCTTC.

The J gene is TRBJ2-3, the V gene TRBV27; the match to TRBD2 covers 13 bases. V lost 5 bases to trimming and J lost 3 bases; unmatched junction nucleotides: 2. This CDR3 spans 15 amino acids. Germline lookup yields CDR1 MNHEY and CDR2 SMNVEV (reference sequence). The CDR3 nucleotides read TGTGCCAGCAGTGGACTAGCGGGAGTGACAGATACGCAGTATTTT. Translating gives CASSGLAGVTDTQYF.

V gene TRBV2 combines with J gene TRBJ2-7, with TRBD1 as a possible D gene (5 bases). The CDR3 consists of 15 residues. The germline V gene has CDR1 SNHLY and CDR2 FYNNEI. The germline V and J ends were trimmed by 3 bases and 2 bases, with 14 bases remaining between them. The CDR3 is CASSETIRAPYEQYF. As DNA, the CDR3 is TGTGCCAGCAGTGAGACCATCAGGGCTCCCTACGAGCAGTACTTC.

CDR3 protein: CASSAGQYNEQFF. DNA for the CDR3: TGTGCCAGCAGCGCGGGACAGTACAATGAGCAGTTCTTC. The gene calls are TRBV11-2 and TRBJ2-1, with TRBD1 as a possible D gene (7 bases). The CDR3 loop spans 13 amino acids. Germline CDR1 is SGHAT and CDR2 is FQNNGV. Trimming took 5 bases from V and 4 from J, leaving 9 bases between them.

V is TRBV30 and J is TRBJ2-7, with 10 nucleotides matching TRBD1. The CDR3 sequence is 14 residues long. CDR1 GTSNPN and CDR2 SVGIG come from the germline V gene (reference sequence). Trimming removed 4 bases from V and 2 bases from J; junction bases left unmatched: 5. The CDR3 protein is CAWTGQGLPYEQYF. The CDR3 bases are TGTGCCTGGACGGGACAGGGGCTCCCCTACGAGCAGTACTTC.

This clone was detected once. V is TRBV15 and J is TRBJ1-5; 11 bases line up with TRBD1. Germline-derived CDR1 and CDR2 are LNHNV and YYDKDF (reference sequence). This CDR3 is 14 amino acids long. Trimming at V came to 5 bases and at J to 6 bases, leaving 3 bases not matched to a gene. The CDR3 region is CATSEGTGGQPQHF. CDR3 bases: TGTGCCACCAGCGAAGGGACAGGGGGTCAGCCCCAGCATTTT. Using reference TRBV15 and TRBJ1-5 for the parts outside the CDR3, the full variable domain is DAMVIQNPRYQVTQFGKPVTLSCSQTLNHNVMYWYQQKSSQAPKLLFHYYDKDFNNEADTPDNFQSRRPNTSFCFLDIRSPGLGDTAMYLCATSEGTGGQPQHFGDGTRLSIL.

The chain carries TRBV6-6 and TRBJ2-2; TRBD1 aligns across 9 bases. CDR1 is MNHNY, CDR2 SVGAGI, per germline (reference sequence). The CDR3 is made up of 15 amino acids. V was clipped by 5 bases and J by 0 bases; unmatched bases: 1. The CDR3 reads CASSRQGANTGELFF. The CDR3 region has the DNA TGTGCCAGCAGTAGACAGGGGGCGAACACCGGGGAGCTGTTTTTT.

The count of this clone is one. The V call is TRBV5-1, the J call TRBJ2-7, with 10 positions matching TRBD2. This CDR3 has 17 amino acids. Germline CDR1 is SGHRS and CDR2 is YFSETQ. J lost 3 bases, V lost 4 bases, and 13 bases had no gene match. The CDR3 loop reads CASSRRGSGGPLYEQYF. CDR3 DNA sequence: TGCGCCAGCAGCCGGAGGGGTAGCGGGGGGCCCCTCTACGAGCAGTACTTC.

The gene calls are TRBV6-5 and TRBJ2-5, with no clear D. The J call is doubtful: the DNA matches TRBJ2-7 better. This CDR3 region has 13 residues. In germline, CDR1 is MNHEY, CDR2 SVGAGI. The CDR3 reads CASSYSLTYEQYF. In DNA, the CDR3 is TGTGCCAGCAGTTACTCGCTCACCTACGAGCAGTACTTC.